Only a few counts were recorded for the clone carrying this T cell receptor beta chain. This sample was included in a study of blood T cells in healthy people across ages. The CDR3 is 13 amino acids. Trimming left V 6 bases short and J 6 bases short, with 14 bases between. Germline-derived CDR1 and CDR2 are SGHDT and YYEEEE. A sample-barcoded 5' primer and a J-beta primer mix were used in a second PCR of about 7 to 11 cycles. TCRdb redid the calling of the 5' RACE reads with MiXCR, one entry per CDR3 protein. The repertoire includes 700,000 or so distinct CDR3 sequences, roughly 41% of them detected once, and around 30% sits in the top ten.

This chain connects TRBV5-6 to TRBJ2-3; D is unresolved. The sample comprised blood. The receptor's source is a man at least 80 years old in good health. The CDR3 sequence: CASTKYSSDTQYF. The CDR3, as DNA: TGTGCCAGCACCAAGTACAGTTCGGATACGCAGTATTTT.